This T cell receptor (beta chain) was found in a study of blood T cell repertoires in COVID-19. Clones were sequenced by immunoSEQ multiplex PCR, and TCRdb holds only the in-frame ones, with some missing. Altogether roughly 150,000 clones are present, roughly 88% being singletons, with the ten largest covering over 8%. The V gene end was trimmed by 3 bases and the J gene end by 1 base; junction bases not matched to a gene: 8. This CDR3 comprises 16 residues. The germline V gene has CDR1 SGHRS and CDR2 YFSETQ. This chain connects TRBV5-1 to TRBJ2-7, with 9 bases identical to TRBD2. The source material was peripheral blood. The receptor comes from a woman aged 45-65 years with acute or convalescent COVID-19. CDR3 residues: CASSYGVSGSSYEQYF. In DNA, the CDR3 is TGCGCCAGCAGCTATGGAGTTAGCGGGAGTTCCTACGAGCAGTACTTC.